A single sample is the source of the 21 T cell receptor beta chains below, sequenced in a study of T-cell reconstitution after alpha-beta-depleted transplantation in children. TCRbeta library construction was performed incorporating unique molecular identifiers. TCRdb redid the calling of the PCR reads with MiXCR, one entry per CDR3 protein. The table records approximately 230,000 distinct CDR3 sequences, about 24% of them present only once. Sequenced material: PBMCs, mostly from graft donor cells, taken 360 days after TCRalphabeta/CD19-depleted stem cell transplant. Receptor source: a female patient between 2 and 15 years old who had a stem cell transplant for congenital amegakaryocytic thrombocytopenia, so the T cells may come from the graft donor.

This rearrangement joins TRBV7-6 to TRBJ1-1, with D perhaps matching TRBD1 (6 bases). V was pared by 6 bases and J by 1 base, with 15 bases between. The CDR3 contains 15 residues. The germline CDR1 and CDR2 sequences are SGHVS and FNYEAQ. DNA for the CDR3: TGTGCCAGCAGTCTATCCCCACAGGGGAACACTGAAGCTTTCTTT. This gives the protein CASSLSPQGNTEAFF.

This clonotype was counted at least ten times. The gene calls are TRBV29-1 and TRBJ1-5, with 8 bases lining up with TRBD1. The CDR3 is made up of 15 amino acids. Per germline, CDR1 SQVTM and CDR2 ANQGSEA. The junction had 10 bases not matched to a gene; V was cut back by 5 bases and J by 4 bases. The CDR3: CSVITGQGENQPQHF. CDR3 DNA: TGCAGCGTTATCACCGGACAGGGTGAGAATCAGCCCCAGCATTTT. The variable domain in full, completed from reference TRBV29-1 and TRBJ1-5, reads SAVISQKPSRDICQRGTSLTIQCQVDSQVTMMFWYRQQPGQSLTLIATANQGSEATYESGFVIDKFPISRPNLTFSTLTVSNMSPEDSSIYLCSVITGQGENQPQHFGDGTRLSIL.

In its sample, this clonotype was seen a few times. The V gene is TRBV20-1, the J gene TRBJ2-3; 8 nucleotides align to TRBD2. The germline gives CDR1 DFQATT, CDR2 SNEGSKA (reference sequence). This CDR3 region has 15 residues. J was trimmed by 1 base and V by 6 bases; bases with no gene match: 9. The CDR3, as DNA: TGCAGTGCACCTCGGGGGGGCGTCCGCACAGATACGCAGTATTTT. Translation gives CSAPRGGVRTDTQYF.

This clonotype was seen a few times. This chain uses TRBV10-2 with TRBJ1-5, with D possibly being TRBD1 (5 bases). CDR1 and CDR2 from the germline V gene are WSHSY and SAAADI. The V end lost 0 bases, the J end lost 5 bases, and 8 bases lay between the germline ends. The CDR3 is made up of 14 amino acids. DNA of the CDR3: TGCGCCAGCAGTGAGTCGACAGCTGATCAGCCCCAGCATTTT. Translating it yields CASSESTADQPQHF.

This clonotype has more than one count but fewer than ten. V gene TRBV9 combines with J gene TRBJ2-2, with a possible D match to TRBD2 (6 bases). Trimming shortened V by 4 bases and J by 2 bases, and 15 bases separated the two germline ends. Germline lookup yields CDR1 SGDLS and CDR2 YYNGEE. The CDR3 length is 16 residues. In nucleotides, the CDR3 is TGTGCCAGCAGCCCGATAGGGACTCCTAACACCGGGGAGCTGTTTTTT. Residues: CASSPIGTPNTGELFF.

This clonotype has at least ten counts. The DNA of the CDR3 is TGTGCCAGCTCAACGGGAGGCCTTGTCTACAATGAGCAGTTCTTC. It yields the protein CASSTGGLVYNEQFF. This chain links TRBV12-3 or TRBV12-4 with TRBJ2-1; TRBD2 agrees at 7 bases. The CDR3 extends over 15 amino acids. The V gene end was trimmed by 8 bases and the J gene end by 3 bases; junction bases not matched to a gene: 10.

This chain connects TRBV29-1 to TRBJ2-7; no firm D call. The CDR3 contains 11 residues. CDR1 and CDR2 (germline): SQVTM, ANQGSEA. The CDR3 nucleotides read TGCAGAGATATAGGGATGGTCGAGCAGTACTTC. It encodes CRDIGMVEQYF.

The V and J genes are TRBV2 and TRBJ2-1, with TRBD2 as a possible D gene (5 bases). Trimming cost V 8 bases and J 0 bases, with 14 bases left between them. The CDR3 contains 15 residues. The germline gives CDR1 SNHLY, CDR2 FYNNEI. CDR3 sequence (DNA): TGTGCCAGCCTACGAGCGGAGAGCTCCTACAATGAGCAGTTCTTC. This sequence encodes CASLRAESSYNEQFF.

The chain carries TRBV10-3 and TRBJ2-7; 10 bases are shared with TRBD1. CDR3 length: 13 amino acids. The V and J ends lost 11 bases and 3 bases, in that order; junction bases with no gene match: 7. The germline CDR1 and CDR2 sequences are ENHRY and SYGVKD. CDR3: CASRTGGFYEQYF. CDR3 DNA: TGTGCCTCTCGGACAGGGGGATTCTACGAGCAGTACTTC.

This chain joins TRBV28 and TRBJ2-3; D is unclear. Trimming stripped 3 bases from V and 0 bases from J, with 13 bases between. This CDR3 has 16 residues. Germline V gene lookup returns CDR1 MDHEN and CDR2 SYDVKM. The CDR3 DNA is TGTGCCAGCAGTTTTTGGTGGGGATCTAGCACAGATACGCAGTATTTT. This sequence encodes CASSFWWGSSTDTQYF.

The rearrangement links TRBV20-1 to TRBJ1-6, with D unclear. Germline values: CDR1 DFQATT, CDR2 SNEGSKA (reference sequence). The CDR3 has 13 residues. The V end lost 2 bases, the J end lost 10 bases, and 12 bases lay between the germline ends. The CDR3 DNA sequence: TGCAGTGCTAGACCTAGGAGAGAGTCACCCCTCCACTTT. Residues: CSARPRRESPLHF.

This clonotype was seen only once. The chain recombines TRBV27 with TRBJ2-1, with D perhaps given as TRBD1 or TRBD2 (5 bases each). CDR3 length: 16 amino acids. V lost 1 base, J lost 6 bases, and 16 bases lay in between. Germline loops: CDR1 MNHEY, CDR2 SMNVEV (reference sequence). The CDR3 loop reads CASSLFSGPRGNEQFF. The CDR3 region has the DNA TGTGCCAGCAGTTTATTTTCGGGGCCCCGGGGCAATGAGCAGTTCTTC.

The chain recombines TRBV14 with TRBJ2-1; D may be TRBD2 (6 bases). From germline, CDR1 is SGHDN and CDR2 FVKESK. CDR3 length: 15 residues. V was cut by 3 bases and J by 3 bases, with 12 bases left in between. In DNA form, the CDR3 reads TGTGCCAGCAGCCAGGGGCTGGGACTCTACAATGAGCAGTTCTTC. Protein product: CASSQGLGLYNEQFF.

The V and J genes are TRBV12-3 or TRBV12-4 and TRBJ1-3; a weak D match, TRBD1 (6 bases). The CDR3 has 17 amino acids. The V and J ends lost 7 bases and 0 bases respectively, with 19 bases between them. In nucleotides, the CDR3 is TGTGCCAGCACCAAACACAAGAAGGGACACTCTGGAAACACCATATATTTT. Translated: CASTKHKKGHSGNTIYF.

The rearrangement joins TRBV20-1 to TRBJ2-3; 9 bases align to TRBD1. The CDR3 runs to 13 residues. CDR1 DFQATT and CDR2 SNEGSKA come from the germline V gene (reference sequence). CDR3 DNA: TGCAGAGCGACAGGGGGAAACACAGATACGCAGTATTTT. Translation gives CRATGGNTDTQYF.

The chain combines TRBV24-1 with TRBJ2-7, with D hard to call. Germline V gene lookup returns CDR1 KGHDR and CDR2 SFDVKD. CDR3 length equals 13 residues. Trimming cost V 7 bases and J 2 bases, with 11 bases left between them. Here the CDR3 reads CATSSVNPYEQYF. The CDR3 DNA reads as TGTGCCACCAGCAGCGTCAACCCCTACGAGCAGTACTTC.

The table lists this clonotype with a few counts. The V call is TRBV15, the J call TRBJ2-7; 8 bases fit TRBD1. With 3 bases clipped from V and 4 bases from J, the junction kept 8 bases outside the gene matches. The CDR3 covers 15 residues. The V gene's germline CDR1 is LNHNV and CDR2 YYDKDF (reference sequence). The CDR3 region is CATSREPGQAYEQYF. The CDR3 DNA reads TGTGCCACCAGCAGGGAACCGGGACAGGCGTACGAGCAGTACTTC.

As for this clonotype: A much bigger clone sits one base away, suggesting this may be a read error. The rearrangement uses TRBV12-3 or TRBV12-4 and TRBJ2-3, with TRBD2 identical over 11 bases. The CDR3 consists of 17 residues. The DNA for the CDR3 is TGTGCCACCAGTTTTAGGGCTAGCGGGGGGCCCGGGGATACGCAGTATTTT. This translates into CATSFRASGGPGDTQYF.

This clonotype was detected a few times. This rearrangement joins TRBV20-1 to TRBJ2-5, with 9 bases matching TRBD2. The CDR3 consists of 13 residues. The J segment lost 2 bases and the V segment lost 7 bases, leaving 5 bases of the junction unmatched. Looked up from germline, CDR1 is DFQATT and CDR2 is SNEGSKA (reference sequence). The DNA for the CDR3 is TGCAGTGTTGGTCTAGCGGGGCAAGAGACCCAGTACTTC. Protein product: CSVGLAGQETQYF.

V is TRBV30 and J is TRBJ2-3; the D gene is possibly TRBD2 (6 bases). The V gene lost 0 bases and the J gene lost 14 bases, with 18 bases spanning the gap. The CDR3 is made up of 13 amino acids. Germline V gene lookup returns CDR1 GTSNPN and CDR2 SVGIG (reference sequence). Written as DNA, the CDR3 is TGTGCCTGGAGTGTTTTTCACCGGGAGAGCCTGTATTTT. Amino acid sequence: CAWSVFHRESLYF.

The CDR3 DNA reads TGTGCCAGCACCCAGTACCAAGAGACCCAGTACTTC. Translating gives CASTQYQETQYF. V usage is TRBV12-3 or TRBV12-4 and J usage is TRBJ2-5; D gene ambiguous. Trimming removed 7 bases from V and 0 bases from J, with 6 bases in between. CDR3 length: 12 residues.